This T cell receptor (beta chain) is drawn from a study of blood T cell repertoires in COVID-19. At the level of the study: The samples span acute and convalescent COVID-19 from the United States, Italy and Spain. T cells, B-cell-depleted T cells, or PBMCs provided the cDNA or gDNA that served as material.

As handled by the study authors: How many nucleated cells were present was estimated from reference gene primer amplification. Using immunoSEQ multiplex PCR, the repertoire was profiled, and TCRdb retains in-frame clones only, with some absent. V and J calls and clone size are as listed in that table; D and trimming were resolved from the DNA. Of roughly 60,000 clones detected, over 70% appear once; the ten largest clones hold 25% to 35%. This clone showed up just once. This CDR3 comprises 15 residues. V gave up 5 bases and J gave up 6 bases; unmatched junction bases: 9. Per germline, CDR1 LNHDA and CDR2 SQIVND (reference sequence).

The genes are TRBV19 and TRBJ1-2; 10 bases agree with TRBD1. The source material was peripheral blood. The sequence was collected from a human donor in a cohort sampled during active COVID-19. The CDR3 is CASSWADRGQNGYTF. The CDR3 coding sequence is TGTGCCAGTAGTTGGGCTGACAGGGGGCAGAATGGCTACACCTTC.